The clone carrying this T cell receptor (beta chain) has a count of ten or more. What it binds is not known. TCRdb re-called the 5' RACE reads with MiXCR, one entry per CDR3 protein. The data contain about 180,000 distinct CDR3 sequences, less than 20% of them singletons. Germline V CDR1 and CDR2: SGHRS, YFSETQ. The V end was cut by 0 bases, the J end by 8 bases, with 12 bases between. This CDR3 comprises 14 residues. This sample was included in a study of T-cell memory formation after mild COVID-19. Study-wide results and limits: Confirmation was lacking for SARS-CoV-2 specificity of second-wave clones that peaked on day 37.

This chain joins TRBV5-1 and TRBJ2-1, with D possibly being TRBD2 (6 bases). Material for sequencing was PBMCs or a T cell subset sorted from them (not recorded which). The TCR sequence derives from a man aged 18-30 years who had mild COVID-19 (a few samples of this study predate the infection). Cell type and time point are not known. CDR3 DNA: TGCGCCAGCAGCTTGGGGGGGGATATCCATGAGCAGTTCTTC. Translated: CASSLGGDIHEQFF. The whole variable domain, filled in from reference TRBV5-1 and TRBJ2-1, reads KAGVTQTPRYLIKTRGQQVTLSCSPISGHRSVSWYQQTPGQGLQFLFEYFSETQRNKGNFPGRFSGRQFSNSRSEMNVSTLELGDSALYLCASSLGGDIHEQFFGPGTRLTVL.